These T cell receptor beta chains were read from a single sample in a study of CD8+ T cells in alopecia areata. Sequencing was performed with immunoSEQ multiplex PCR; in TCRdb, only in-frame clones are kept and a portion is missing. This sample yields more than 95,000 clones, of which 41% are seen a single time; 1.3% belongs to the top ten. Sequences were obtained from CD4+ T cells sorted from blood. Receptor source: a human donor with alopecia areata. Each CDR3 is given with its conserved first and last residue. A D gene is named only where the DNA matches it firmly. Size is omitted from some rows. Given values are once, few, many or a class for expanded clones.

d_gene: .
j_gene: TRBJ1-1
v_gene: TRBV28
abundance: .
CDR3aa: CASRFDIRGTEAFF
CDR3nt: TGTGCCAGCAGATTTGACATCCGAGGGACTGAAGCTTTCTTT

d_gene: TRBD1
j_gene: TRBJ1-6
v_gene: TRBV30
abundance: .
CDR3aa: CAWKGDRYSPLHF
CDR3nt: TGTGCCTGGAAAGGGGACAGATATTCACCCCTCCACTTT

d_gene: TRBD2
j_gene: TRBJ2-6
v_gene: TRBV9
abundance: .
CDR3aa: CASSLLAAGANVLTF
CDR3nt: TGTGCCAGCAGCCTCCTAGCGGCTGGGGCCAACGTCCTGACTTTC

d_gene: TRBD2
j_gene: TRBJ2-5
v_gene: TRBV6-6
abundance: .
CDR3aa: CASSYFGTSGKETQYF
CDR3nt: TGTGCCAGCAGTTATTTCGGGACTAGCGGGAAAGAGACCCAGTACTTC

d_gene: .
j_gene: TRBJ2-1
v_gene: TRBV2
abundance: few
CDR3aa: CASSGGSHRSYNEQFF
CDR3nt: TGTGCCAGCAGTGGGGGTTCGCACCGCTCCTACAATGAGCAGTTCTTC

d_gene: TRBD1
j_gene: TRBJ1-5
v_gene: TRBV30
abundance: few
CDR3aa: CAWSGTGNQPQHF
CDR3nt: TGTGCCTGGAGCGGGACAGGGAATCAGCCCCAGCATTTT

d_gene: TRBD2
j_gene: TRBJ2-7
v_gene: TRBV7-8
abundance: .
CDR3aa: CASSLTPRTSGSYEQYF
CDR3nt: TGTGCCAGCAGCTTAACGCCCCGGACTAGCGGGAGTTACGAGCAGTACTTC

d_gene: .
j_gene: TRBJ2-1
v_gene: TRBV29-1
abundance: few
CDR3aa: CSVGKEGTYNEQFF
CDR3nt: TGCAGCGTTGGGAAGGAGGGAACCTACAATGAGCAGTTCTTC

d_gene: .
j_gene: TRBJ2-3
v_gene: TRBV4-3
abundance: .
CDR3aa: CASSQDSSTDTQYF
CDR3nt: TGCGCCAGCAGCCAAGATAGCTCCACAGATACGCAGTATTTT

d_gene: .
j_gene: TRBJ2-5
v_gene: TRBV5-1
abundance: .
CDR3aa: CASRRGEIQETQYF
CDR3nt: TGCGCCAGCCGAAGGGGAGAGATCCAAGAGACCCAGTACTTC

d_gene: .
j_gene: TRBJ2-1
v_gene: TRBV18
abundance: few
CDR3aa: CASSLYDPAAAYNEQFF
CDR3nt: TGTGCCAGCTCACTTTATGATCCCGCAGCAGCCTACAATGAGCAGTTCTTC

d_gene: TRBD1
j_gene: TRBJ1-4
v_gene: TRBV29-1
abundance: .
CDR3aa: CSVDDRANEKLFF
CDR3nt: TGCAGCGTTGACGACAGGGCCAATGAAAAACTGTTTTTT

d_gene: .
j_gene: TRBJ2-7
v_gene: TRBV29-1
abundance: .
CDR3aa: CSVEFQTYEQYF
CDR3nt: TGCAGCGTTGAGTTTCAGACCTACGAGCAGTACTTC

d_gene: TRBD1
j_gene: TRBJ2-5
v_gene: TRBV29-1
abundance: .
CDR3aa: CSVEEGQGETQYF
CDR3nt: TGCAGCGTTGAAGAAGGACAGGGGGAGACCCAGTACTTC

d_gene: TRBD2
j_gene: TRBJ2-1
v_gene: TRBV7-2
abundance: medium-sized
CDR3aa: CASNLAGGVREQFF
CDR3nt: TGTGCCAGTAATCTAGCGGGAGGGGTCAGGGAGCAGTTCTTC

d_gene: .
j_gene: TRBJ2-5
v_gene: TRBV5-1
abundance: .
CDR3aa: CASSPSGETQYF
CDR3nt: TGCGCCAGCAGCCCTAGTGGGGAGACCCAGTACTTC

d_gene: .
j_gene: TRBJ2-3
v_gene: TRBV28
abundance: few
CDR3aa: CASSQNRVGDTQYF
CDR3nt: TGTGCCAGCAGTCAAAACAGGGTGGGAGATACGCAGTATTTT

d_gene: .
j_gene: TRBJ1-3
v_gene: TRBV7-8
abundance: few
CDR3aa: CASSSAIRRGSGNTIYF
CDR3nt: TGTGCCAGCAGCTCCGCGATAAGAAGGGGATCCGGAAACACCATATATTTT

d_gene: .
j_gene: TRBJ2-1
v_gene: TRBV5-1
abundance: .
CDR3aa: CASMGPDGEQFF
CDR3nt: TGCGCCAGCATGGGGCCTGACGGTGAGCAGTTCTTC

d_gene: .
j_gene: TRBJ2-1
v_gene: TRBV2
abundance: .
CDR3aa: CASSLTVGAPFVVF
CDR3nt: TGTGCCAGCAGCCTGACCGTTGGGGCCCCGTTCGTGGTCTTC

d_gene: .
j_gene: TRBJ2-7
v_gene: TRBV11-1
abundance: .
CDR3aa: CASSSRSDGSYEQYF
CDR3nt: TGTGCCAGCAGCTCTCGGTCGGACGGGAGCTACGAGCAGTACTTC

d_gene: .
j_gene: TRBJ2-3
v_gene: TRBV7-2
abundance: once
CDR3aa: CASSLQGTMSDTQYF
CDR3nt: TGTGCCAGCAGCTTACAAGGGACGATGTCAGATACGCAGTATTTT